This T cell receptor (beta chain) appears in the sequencing data of a study of blood T cell repertoires in COVID-19. Study-level background: Material from acute and convalescent COVID-19 was sourced from the United States, Italy and Spain.

Participants classified as exposed had met a COVID-19 case within 2 weeks before study entry. Germline V gene data show CDR1 as MNHEY and CDR2 as SVGAGI. The CDR3 is 12 residues long. The junction had 5 bases not matched to a gene; V was cut back by 9 bases and J by 8 bases. The table came from immunoSEQ multiplex PCR; TCRdb's copy has only in-frame clones and leaves some out. The sample holds fewer than 400,000 clones, 85% to 95% seen once. V usage is TRBV6-5 and J usage is TRBJ1-3; the match to TRBD1 covers 9 bases. Sequencing was done on a sample of PBMCs or T cells enriched from blood (not recorded which). This receptor was taken from a woman under 40 who had been exposed to COVID-19. CDR3 sequence: CASGQGRHTIYF. The CDR3 coding sequence is TGTGCCAGTGGACAGGGGCGGCACACCATATATTTT.